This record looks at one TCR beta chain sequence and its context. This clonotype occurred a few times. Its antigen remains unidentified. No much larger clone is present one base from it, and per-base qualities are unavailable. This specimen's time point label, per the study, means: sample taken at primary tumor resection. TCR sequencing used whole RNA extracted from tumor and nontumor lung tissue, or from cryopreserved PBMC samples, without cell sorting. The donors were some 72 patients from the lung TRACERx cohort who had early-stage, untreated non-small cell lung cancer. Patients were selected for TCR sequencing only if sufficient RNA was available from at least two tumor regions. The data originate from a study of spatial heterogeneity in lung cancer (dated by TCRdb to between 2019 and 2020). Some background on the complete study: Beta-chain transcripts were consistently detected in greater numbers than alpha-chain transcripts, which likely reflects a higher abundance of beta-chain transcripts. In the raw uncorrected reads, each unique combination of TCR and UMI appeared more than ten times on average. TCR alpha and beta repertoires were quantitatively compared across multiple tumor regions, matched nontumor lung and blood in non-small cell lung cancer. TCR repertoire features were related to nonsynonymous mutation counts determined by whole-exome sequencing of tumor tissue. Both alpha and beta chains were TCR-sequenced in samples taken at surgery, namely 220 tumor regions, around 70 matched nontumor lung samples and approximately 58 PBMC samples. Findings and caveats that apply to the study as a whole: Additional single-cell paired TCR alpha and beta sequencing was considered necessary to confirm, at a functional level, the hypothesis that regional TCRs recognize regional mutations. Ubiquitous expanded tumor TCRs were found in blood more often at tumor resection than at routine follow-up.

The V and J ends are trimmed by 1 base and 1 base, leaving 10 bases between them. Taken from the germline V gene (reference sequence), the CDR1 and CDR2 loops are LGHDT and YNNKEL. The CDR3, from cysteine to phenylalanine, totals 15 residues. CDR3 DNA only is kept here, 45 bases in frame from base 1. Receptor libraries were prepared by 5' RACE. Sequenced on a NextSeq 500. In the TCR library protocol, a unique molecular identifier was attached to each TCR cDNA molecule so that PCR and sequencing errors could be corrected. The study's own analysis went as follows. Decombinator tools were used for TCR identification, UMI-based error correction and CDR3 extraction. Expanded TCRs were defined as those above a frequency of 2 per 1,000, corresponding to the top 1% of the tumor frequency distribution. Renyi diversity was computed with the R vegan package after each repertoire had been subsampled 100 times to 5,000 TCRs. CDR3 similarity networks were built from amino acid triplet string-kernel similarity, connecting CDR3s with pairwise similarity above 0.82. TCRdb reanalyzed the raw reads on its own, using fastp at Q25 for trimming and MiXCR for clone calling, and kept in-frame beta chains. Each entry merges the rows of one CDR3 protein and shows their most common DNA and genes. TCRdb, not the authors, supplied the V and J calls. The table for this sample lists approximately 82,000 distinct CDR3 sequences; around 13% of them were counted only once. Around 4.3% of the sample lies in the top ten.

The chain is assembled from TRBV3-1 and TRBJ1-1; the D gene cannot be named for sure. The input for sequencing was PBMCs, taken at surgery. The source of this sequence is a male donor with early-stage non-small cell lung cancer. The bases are TGTGCCAGCAGCCAAGGTCGAAACCAGAACACTGAAGCTTTCTTT. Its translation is CASSQGRNQNTEAFF.